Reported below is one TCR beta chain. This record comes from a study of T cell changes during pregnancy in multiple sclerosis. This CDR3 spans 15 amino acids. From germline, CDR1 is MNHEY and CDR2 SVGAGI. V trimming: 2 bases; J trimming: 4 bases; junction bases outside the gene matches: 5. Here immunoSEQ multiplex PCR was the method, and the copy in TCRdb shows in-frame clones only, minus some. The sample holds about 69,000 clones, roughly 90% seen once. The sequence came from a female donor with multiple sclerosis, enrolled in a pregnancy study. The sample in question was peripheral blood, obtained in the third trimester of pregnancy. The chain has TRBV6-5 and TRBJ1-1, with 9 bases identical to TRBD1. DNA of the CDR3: TGTGCCAGCAGTTACGGACAGGGGTTTGGCACTGAAGCTTTCTTT. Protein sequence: CASSYGQGFGTEAFF.